This is a list of T cell receptor beta chains from one sample in a study of T cells in Graves' hyperthyroidism and ophthalmopathy. MiXCR, run by TCRdb on the multiplex PCR reads, gives a single entry per CDR3 protein. The data show 150,000 or so distinct CDR3 sequences, 22% seen once. Sequencing was performed on blood. The receptors originated from a woman aged 45 to 65 with Graves' hyperthyroidism that later progressed to Graves' ophthalmopathy. The CDR3 runs from the conserved cysteine through the conserved F or W. The D gene is left open where the match is weak. Size is omitted from some rows. Given values are once, few, many or a class for expanded clones.

V: TRBV2; J: TRBJ2-4; D: .; size: many; DNA: TGTGCCAGCAGTGAGTTTCGCCGGTCCTTAGCCAAAAACATTCAGTACTTC; CDR3: CASSEFRRSLAKNIQYF
V: TRBV6-1; J: TRBJ1-4; D: TRBD1; size: many; DNA: TGTGCCAGCAGTGCGCCGGGACAGGGACGAGAAAAACTGTTTTTT; CDR3: CASSAPGQGREKLFF
V: TRBV3-1; J: TRBJ2-7; D: .; size: many; DNA: TGTGCCAGCAAACCTCCAGGTTTGAACGAGCAGTACTTC; CDR3: CASKPPGLNEQYF
V: TRBV6-1; J: TRBJ1-2; D: TRBD1; size: .; DNA: TGTGCCAGCATTCGAAAGGGACAGTTCCCTGGACACTATGGCTACACCTTC; CDR3: CASIRKGQFPGHYGYTF
V: TRBV6-1; J: TRBJ1-1; D: .; size: many; DNA: TGTGCCACCAATTTTTGGGGGAGCACTGAAGCTTTCTTT; CDR3: CATNFWGSTEAFF
V: TRBV5-5; J: TRBJ2-5; D: TRBD1; size: .; DNA: TGTGCCAGCAGCGGCACAGGGGCGCCCCAAGAGACCCAGTACTTC; CDR3: CASSGTGAPQETQYF
V: TRBV19; J: TRBJ2-2; D: TRBD1; size: many; DNA: TGTGCCAGTAGTACGAGACAGGGAGCGTACACCGGGGAGCTGTTTTTT; CDR3: CASSTRQGAYTGELFF
V: TRBV25-1; J: TRBJ2-1; D: TRBD2; size: .; DNA: TGTGCCAGCAGTGGCAGTACTAGCGGGAGGGGAGAGCAGTTCTTC; CDR3: CASSGSTSGRGEQFF
V: TRBV29-1; J: TRBJ2-2; D: TRBD2; size: few; DNA: TGCAGCGTCCGGGCTAGCGGATTCGCGAACACCGGGGAGCTGTTTTTT; CDR3: CSVRASGFANTGELFF
V: TRBV6-1; J: TRBJ2-5; D: TRBD2; size: many; DNA: TGTGCCAGCAGTGAGGGACTAGCGGGAGGGCAAGAGACCCAGTACTTC; CDR3: CASSEGLAGGQETQYF
V: TRBV5-5; J: TRBJ1-5; D: .; size: .; DNA: TGTGCCAGCAATCCTGGCCTCCCGACGCACCCCCAGCATTTT; CDR3: CASNPGLPTHPQHF
V: TRBV5-1; J: TRBJ2-3; D: TRBD2; size: few; DNA: TGCGCCAGCAGATTAGCGGGAGGTGGGACAGATACGCAGTATTTT; CDR3: CASRLAGGGTDTQYF
V: TRBV20-1; J: TRBJ2-1; D: TRBD2; size: many; DNA: TGCAGTGCTAGACACCAACTAGCGGGATCATACAATGAGCAGTTCTTC; CDR3: CSARHQLAGSYNEQFF
V: TRBV10-3; J: TRBJ1-5; D: TRBD1; size: .; DNA: TGTGCCATCAGTGGCGGGACAGTTAATCAGCCCCAGCATTTT; CDR3: CAISGGTVNQPQHF
V: TRBV28; J: TRBJ1-1; D: TRBD1; size: many; DNA: TGTGCCAGCAGGGTTGGACAGGTGAACACTGAAGCTTTCTTT; CDR3: CASRVGQVNTEAFF
V: TRBV27; J: TRBJ1-6; D: .; size: few; DNA: TGTGCCAGCAGTTTAAAGCCCGAGGTTTCACCCCTCCACTTT; CDR3: CASSLKPEVSPLHF
V: TRBV20-1; J: TRBJ2-2; D: TRBD2; size: many; DNA: TGCAGTGCTGGACTAGCGGGAGGGAGGTTCACCGGGGAGCTGTTTTTT; CDR3: CSAGLAGGRFTGELFF
V: TRBV30; J: TRBJ2-1; D: TRBD1; size: .; DNA: TGTGCCTGTTCTGACAGGGGGCAGCAGTTCTTC; CDR3: CACSDRGQQFF
V: TRBV30; J: TRBJ1-2; D: .; size: many; DNA: TGTGCCTGGAGCTTCCTGGGCAGGGGAACGGATGGCTACACCTTC; CDR3: CAWSFLGRGTDGYTF
V: TRBV20-1; J: TRBJ2-2; D: TRBD2; size: .; DNA: TGCAGTGCTGAGGACCAGCGGGGGGACACCGGGGAGCTGTTTTTT; CDR3: CSAEDQRGDTGELFF
V: TRBV12-3/TRBV12-4; J: TRBJ1-1; D: .; size: many; DNA: TGTGCCAGCAGTCCGGCAGGGGAATTGAACACTGAAGCTTTCTTT; CDR3: CASSPAGELNTEAFF
V: TRBV4-1; J: TRBJ2-3; D: .; size: many; DNA: TGCGCCAGCAGCCACCGAGAGACCACAGGGTCAGATACGCAGTATTTT; CDR3: CASSHRETTGSDTQYF
V: TRBV15; J: TRBJ2-4; D: TRBD2; size: .; DNA: TGTGCCACCAGCCCCCAAGCGGGAGGGCCGGGAAACATTCAGTACTTC; CDR3: CATSPQAGGPGNIQYF
V: TRBV12-3/TRBV12-4; J: TRBJ1-2; D: .; size: many; DNA: TGTGCCAGCAGTTTGAATGGTTGGGGCTACACCTTC; CDR3: CASSLNGWGYTF
V: TRBV6-2/TRBV6-3; J: TRBJ1-5; D: .; size: many; DNA: TGTGCCAGCAGTTGGCGGGGGATCAATCAGCCCCAGCATTTT; CDR3: CASSWRGINQPQHF
V: TRBV7-9; J: TRBJ2-2; D: .; size: .; DNA: TGTGCCAGCAGCCCCCAACCGATCCCCGAGGAGCTGTTTTTT; CDR3: CASSPQPIPEELFF
V: TRBV2; J: TRBJ1-5; D: .; size: many; DNA: TGTGCCAGCAGTGTGGGGGGGGCGGGCAATCAGCCCCAGCATTTT; CDR3: CASSVGGAGNQPQHF
V: TRBV2; J: TRBJ2-5; D: TRBD1; size: many; DNA: TGTGCCAGCAGAGTCGGGACAGGGGGCCCAGCGGGGGGACAAGAGACCCAGTACTTC; CDR3: CASRVGTGGPAGGQETQYF
V: TRBV3-1; J: TRBJ2-1; D: TRBD2; size: few; DNA: TGTGCCAGCAGCCAACTAGGACTAGCGGGTAGGCCGTTCTTC; CDR3: CASSQLGLAGRPFF
V: TRBV5-1; J: TRBJ2-2; D: .; size: many; DNA: TGCGCCAGCAGCTTGCCCTACGGGGAGCTGTTTTTT; CDR3: CASSLPYGELFF
V: TRBV9; J: TRBJ2-1; D: .; size: .; DNA: TGTGCCAGCAGCGTAGACAGCGGCCCCTACAATGAGCAGTTCTTC; CDR3: CASSVDSGPYNEQFF
V: TRBV11-2; J: TRBJ2-3; D: TRBD2; size: few; DNA: TGTGCCAGCAGCTTATCCGGGGGGGCCATTACCACAGATACGCAGTATTTT; CDR3: CASSLSGGAITTDTQYF
V: TRBV2; J: TRBJ1-4; D: .; size: many; DNA: TGTGCCAGCAGTGAAGGCAGGGCGGGGGAAAAACTGTTTTTT; CDR3: CASSEGRAGEKLFF
V: TRBV6-1; J: TRBJ1-6; D: .; size: many; DNA: TGTGCCAGCAGTGGGCAGGGGCATAATTCACCCCTCCACTTT; CDR3: CASSGQGHNSPLHF
V: TRBV5-5; J: TRBJ2-1; D: TRBD2; size: .; DNA: TGTGCCAGCAGCTTGGGGGTAGCGGGGGCCTACAATGAGCAGTTCTTC; CDR3: CASSLGVAGAYNEQFF
V: TRBV18; J: TRBJ2-6; D: TRBD1; size: .; DNA: TGTGCCAGCTCACCATCCGGGACAGGCATCTCTGGGGCCAACGTCCTGACTTTC; CDR3: CASSPSGTGISGANVLTF
V: TRBV28; J: TRBJ1-6; D: .; size: once; DNA: TGTGCCAGCACGATAGGGGGGGGTTATTCACCCCTCCACTTT; CDR3: CASTIGGGYSPLHF
V: TRBV28; J: TRBJ1-1; D: .; size: many; DNA: TGTGCCAGCTCCAACCCAGCAGACCCCCGGTTGGGCACTGAAGCTTTCTTT; CDR3: CASSNPADPRLGTEAFF
V: TRBV28; J: TRBJ2-4; D: .; size: many; DNA: TGTGCCAGCAGCACCACAAGGGAAGCAAACATTCAGTACTTC; CDR3: CASSTTREANIQYF
V: TRBV5-5; J: TRBJ2-1; D: TRBD2; size: .; DNA: TGTGCCAGCAGCTTGGAGGGTAGCGGGAGAGTCCATGAGCAGTTCTTC; CDR3: CASSLEGSGRVHEQFF
V: TRBV5-1; J: TRBJ1-3; D: .; size: many; DNA: TGCGCCAGCAGAACCGGGACAGGAAACACCATATATTTT; CDR3: CASRTGTGNTIYF
V: TRBV13; J: TRBJ1-5; D: .; size: .; DNA: TGTGCCAGCAGTGTTCCGGACTCCAGTCAATATAGCAATCAGCCCCAGCATTTT; CDR3: CASSVPDSSQYSNQPQHF
V: TRBV19; J: TRBJ2-3; D: TRBD1; size: few; DNA: TGTGCCAGTAGTATGGGTTGGACAGGGGGCTTCACAGATACGCAGTATTTT; CDR3: CASSMGWTGGFTDTQYF
V: TRBV6-1; J: TRBJ2-1; D: TRBD1; size: .; DNA: TGTGTCAGCAGTGGAACAGGGGGGTCCTACAATGAGCAGTTCTTC; CDR3: CVSSGTGGSYNEQFF
V: TRBV3-1; J: TRBJ1-2; D: TRBD1; size: many; DNA: TGTGCCAGCAGCCAGATGACAGGGGGAGGAGGCTACACCTTC; CDR3: CASSQMTGGGGYTF
V: TRBV20-1; J: TRBJ2-1; D: TRBD2; size: many; DNA: TGCAGTGCTAAGGAGCGGGAGAGTCATACAATGAAGCAGTTCTTC; CDR3: CSAKERESHTMKQFF
V: TRBV20-1; J: TRBJ2-3; D: TRBD2; size: .; DNA: TGCAGTGCTAGAGGCGGGAGTGCGGATACGCAGTATTTT; CDR3: CSARGGSADTQYF
V: TRBV29-1; J: TRBJ2-1; D: TRBD1; size: many; DNA: TGCAGCCGACCCGGACAGGACCCCTACAATGAGCAGTTCTTC; CDR3: CSRPGQDPYNEQFF
V: TRBV30; J: TRBJ1-1; D: .; size: .; DNA: TGTGCCTGGGGGGGAGGCAGTTACACTGAAGCTTTCTTT; CDR3: CAWGGGSYTEAFF
V: TRBV3-1; J: TRBJ2-7; D: TRBD2; size: many; DNA: TGTGCCAGCAGCCAACAAGCGGGGTACTCCTACGAGCAGTACTTC; CDR3: CASSQQAGYSYEQYF
V: TRBV29-1; J: TRBJ2-3; D: TRBD2; size: few; DNA: TGCAGCGTTGAAGACCTAGCGGGAGAAGATACGCAGTATTTT; CDR3: CSVEDLAGEDTQYF
V: TRBV5-8; J: TRBJ2-2; D: TRBD1; size: many; DNA: TGTGCCAGCAGCTTGGACGTTCGACAGGGAAACACCGGGGAGCTGTTTTTT; CDR3: CASSLDVRQGNTGELFF
V: TRBV20-1; J: TRBJ2-2; D: .; size: few; DNA: TGCAGTGCTAGATCTGGGTCGTCCGGGGAGCTGTTTTTT; CDR3: CSARSGSSGELFF
V: TRBV30; J: TRBJ2-1; D: TRBD2; size: many; DNA: TGTGCCTGGAGTGTACCGGGACTAGCGGTTAGCTCCTACAATGAGCAGTTCTTC; CDR3: CAWSVPGLAVSSYNEQFF
V: TRBV5-1; J: TRBJ1-4; D: TRBD1; size: many; DNA: TGCGCCAGCAGCGACAACAGGGGGGCAGGGGAAAAACTGTTTTTT; CDR3: CASSDNRGAGEKLFF